This TCR beta chain was recorded in a study of lymphopenia after photon versus proton radiotherapy. Notes on the study in general: Under photons, naive T cells and diversity fell while effector/memory populations rose. Survival link was tested only in deceased patients; proton benefit remains a possibility. A bigger post-nadir fall in TCR diversity correlated inversely with survival time in deceased patients.

This clone was observed once. The antigen is unknown. Some clones are missing from TCRdb's copy, which holds only in-frame ones; the method was immunoSEQ multiplex PCR. The sample includes tens of thousands of clones, roughly 86% seen only once; the top ten take over 2.5%. CDR3 length: 17 residues. Trimming removed 1 base from V and 3 bases from J, with 19 bases in between. CDR1 and CDR2 (germline): LNHDA, SQIVND (reference sequence). The TCR originated in a woman in her fifties or sixties with pancreatic cancer. V and J are TRBV19 and TRBJ2-7; D could derive from TRBD1 or TRBD2 (5 bases each). This material consisted of peripheral blood, taken from a patient treated with photon-based radiotherapy. CDR3 bases: TGTGCCAGTAGTATAGTGCTCTCAAGGACTGACAGCTACGAGCAGTACTTC. Its protein is CASSIVLSRTDSYEQYF. Based on the CDR3 plus reference TRBV19 and TRBJ2-7, the full variable domain is DGGITQSPKYLFRKEGQNVTLSCEQNLNHDAMYWYRQDPGQGLRLIYYSQIVNDFQKGDIAEGYSVSREKKESFPLTVTSAQKNPTAFYLCASSIVLSRTDSYEQYFGPGTRLTVT.